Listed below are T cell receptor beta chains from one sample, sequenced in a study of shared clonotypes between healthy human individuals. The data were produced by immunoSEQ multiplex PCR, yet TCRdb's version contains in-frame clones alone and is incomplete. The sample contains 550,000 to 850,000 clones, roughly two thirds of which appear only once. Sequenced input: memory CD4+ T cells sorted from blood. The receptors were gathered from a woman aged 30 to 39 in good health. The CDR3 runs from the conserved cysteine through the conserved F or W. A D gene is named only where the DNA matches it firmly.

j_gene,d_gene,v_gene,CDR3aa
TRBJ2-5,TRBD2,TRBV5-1,CASSLGGRETQYF
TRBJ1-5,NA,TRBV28,CASSLFSNQPQHF
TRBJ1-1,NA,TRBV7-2,CASGYRAMNTEAFF
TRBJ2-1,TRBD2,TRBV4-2,CASSQKGLAGPYNEQFF
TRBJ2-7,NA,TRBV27,CASSGSSYEQYF
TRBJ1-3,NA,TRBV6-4,CASSDSSGGSGNTIYF
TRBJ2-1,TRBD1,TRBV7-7,CASSKGQYNEQFF
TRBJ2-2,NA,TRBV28,CASSLWSDAELFF
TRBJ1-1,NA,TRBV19,CASSIDFLGKGNTEAFF
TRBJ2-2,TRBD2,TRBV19,CASSNLAGNTGELFF
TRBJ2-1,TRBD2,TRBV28,CASSLTSGRGYNEQFF
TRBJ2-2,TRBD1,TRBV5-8,CASSLIGTGRTGELFF
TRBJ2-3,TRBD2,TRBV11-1,CASRYSRRESDTQYF
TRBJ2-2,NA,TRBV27,CASKRTDSTGELFF
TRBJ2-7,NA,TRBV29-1,CSVAAPYEQYF
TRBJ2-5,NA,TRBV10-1,CASTLYWAKETQYF
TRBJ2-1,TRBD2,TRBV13,CASSPGLAGYNEQFF
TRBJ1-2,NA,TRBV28,CASSLFQYYGYTF
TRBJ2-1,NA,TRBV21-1,CASSTQTPGGDEQFF
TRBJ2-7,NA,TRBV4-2,CASTLTMGGSYEQYF
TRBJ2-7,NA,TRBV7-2,CASSLVPRISEQYF
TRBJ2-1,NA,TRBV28,CASSLYGGSLYFF
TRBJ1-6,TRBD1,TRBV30,CAWDGTGGAPTNSPLHF
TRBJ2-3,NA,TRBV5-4,CASSKPGALELPDTQYF
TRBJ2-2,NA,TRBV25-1,CASSARDSGFPGELFF
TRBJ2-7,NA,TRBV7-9,CASSSKGPYEQYF
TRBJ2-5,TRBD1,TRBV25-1,CASSEWAGGAETQYF
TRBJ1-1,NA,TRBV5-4,CASSLRLPNTEAFF
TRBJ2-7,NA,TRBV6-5,CASFTPGNYEQYF
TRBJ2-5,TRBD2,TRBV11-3,CASSQGTSGRAQETQYF
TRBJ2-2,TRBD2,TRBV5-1,CASSAGLAGGITGELFF
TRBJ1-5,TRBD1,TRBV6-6,CASRAGGGGNQPQHF
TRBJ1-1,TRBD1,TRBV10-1,CASSESGGSEAFF
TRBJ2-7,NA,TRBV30,CAWSAGGYGSYEQYF
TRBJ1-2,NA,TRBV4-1,CASSQGTDIGYTF
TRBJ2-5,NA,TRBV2,CASSEGPETQYF
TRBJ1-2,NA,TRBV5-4,CASSLVLGEKNGYTF
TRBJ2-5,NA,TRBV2,CASSVGVMQETQYF
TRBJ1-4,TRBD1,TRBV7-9,CASRDTGAPNEKLFF
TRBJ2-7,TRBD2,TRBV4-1,CASSPPGGALYEQYF
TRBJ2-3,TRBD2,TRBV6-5,CASSYLGLEADTQYF
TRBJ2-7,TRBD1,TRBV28,CASSTRGQGGDEQYF
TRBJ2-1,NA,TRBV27,CASSLSRYSEQFF
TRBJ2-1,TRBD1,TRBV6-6,CASSSPRTDRGQEQFF
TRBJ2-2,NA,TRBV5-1,CASSLSGARTGELFF
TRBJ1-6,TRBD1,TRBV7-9,CASSWTGGSSPLHF
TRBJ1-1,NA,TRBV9,CASRPRPRVEAFF
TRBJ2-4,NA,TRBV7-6,CASSPTRGKVKNIQYF
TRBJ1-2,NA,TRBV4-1,CASSQPTRPANYGYTF
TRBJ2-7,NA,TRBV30,CACNPSGRMGGEQYF
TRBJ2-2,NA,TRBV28,CASRTHRVTGELFF